These 12 T cell receptor beta chains were sequenced from one sample in a study of technical replicates of blood from several donors. Clones were read by immunoSEQ multiplex PCR, and TCRdb kept only the in-frame ones, dropping some. The table has 80,000 or so clones, 94% seen once. Sequencing input: T cells isolated from PBMCs. The receptors originated from a human donor in good health.

The chain carries TRBV30 and TRBJ2-3, with 9 nucleotides matching TRBD2. V lost 1 base to trimming and J lost 1 base; unmatched junction nucleotides: 0. Germline loops: CDR1 GTSNPN, CDR2 SVGIG (reference sequence). The CDR3 is 14 amino acids. The CDR3 loop is CAWSGTSGTDTQYF. The CDR3 DNA sequence: TGTGCCTGGAGTGGGACTAGCGGCACAGATACGCAGTATTTT.

The V gene is TRBV5-6, the J gene TRBJ2-7, with TRBD2 matching over 7 bases. Trimming cost V 3 bases and J 1 base; bases outside gene matches: 7. CDR3 length: 15 amino acids. The V gene's germline CDR1 is SGHDT and CDR2 YYEEEE. CDR3 in DNA: TGTGCCAGCAGCTCAAGCGGGGAACTTTCCTACGAGCAGTACTTC. This gives the protein CASSSSGELSYEQYF. Full variable domain (remainder filled in from reference TRBV5-6 and TRBJ2-7): DAGVTQSPTHLIKTRGQQVTLRCSPKSGHDTVSWYQQALGQGPQFIFQYYEEEERQRGNFPDRFSGHQFPNYSSELNVNALLLGDSALYLCASSSSGELSYEQYFGPGTRLTVT.

The chain combines TRBV4-1 with TRBJ1-2; D uncertain. The CDR3 totals 15 residues. Trimming took off 1 base at V and 2 bases at J, with 11 bases between the two ends. Per the germline V gene, CDR1 is MGHRA and CDR2 is YSYEKL. The CDR3 DNA follows: TGCGCCAGCAGCCAAGGCCGGGAGATAAACTATGGCTACACCTTC. It codes for CASSQGREINYGYTF.

This clone was observed once. This sequence joins TRBV7-2 and TRBJ2-7, with 8 bases aligning to TRBD2. Per the germline V gene, CDR1 is SGHTA and CDR2 is FQGNSA. The V and J ends lost 1 base and 4 bases, in that order; junction bases with no gene match: 6. This CDR3 spans 15 amino acids. The CDR3 loop is CASSLGSAGVYEQYF. DNA of the CDR3: TGTGCCAGCAGCTTAGGGTCAGCGGGAGTTTACGAGCAGTACTTC.

This chain connects TRBV6-6 to TRBJ2-1; 9 bases align to TRBD1. CDR3 length equals 15 residues. The J segment lost 8 bases and the V segment lost 5 bases, leaving 10 bases of the junction unmatched. Germline CDR1 is MNHNY and CDR2 is SVGAGI (reference sequence). The CDR3: CASSRPGQGRDEQFF. DNA of the CDR3: TGTGCCAGCAGTCGCCCCGGACAGGGGAGGGATGAGCAGTTCTTC.

This clone occurred once. The chain is built from TRBV19 and TRBJ1-2, with 7 positions matching TRBD1. This CDR3 is 14 amino acids long. The V gene's germline CDR1 is LNHDA and CDR2 SQIVND (reference sequence). V was clipped by 4 bases and J by 6 bases; unmatched bases: 8. Written as DNA, the CDR3 is TGTGCCAGTAGTAACACCGGGACAGAAAATGGCTACACCTTC. Translating gives CASSNTGTENGYTF. Drawing the rest from reference TRBV19 and TRBJ1-2, the complete variable domain is DGGITQSPKYLFRKEGQNVTLSCEQNLNHDAMYWYRQDPGQGLRLIYYSQIVNDFQKGDIAEGYSVSREKKESFPLTVTSAQKNPTAFYLCASSNTGTENGYTFGSGTRLTVV.

The chain couples TRBV11-2 to TRBJ2-2; 7 bases agree with TRBD1. V lost 5 bases, J lost 3 bases, and 6 bases stayed unmatched. Germline CDR1 is SGHAT and CDR2 is FQNNGV. The CDR3 length is 15 residues. In DNA form, the CDR3 reads TGTGCCAGCAGCGCGACAGGGACAGACACCGGGGAGCTGTTTTTT. This sequence encodes CASSATGTDTGELFF.

The chain uses TRBV9 and TRBJ1-1, with D perhaps TRBD1 (6 bases). This CDR3 comprises 16 residues. The germline V gene encodes CDR1 SGDLS and CDR2 YYNGEE. Trimming stripped 3 bases from V and 5 bases from J, with 20 bases between. The CDR3 DNA reads TGTGCCAGCAGCGCAGAGATGGCGGGGGCTATGACTGAAGCTTTCTTT. This codes for CASSAEMAGAMTEAFF.

This clone has a single count. Germline and junction disagree at one end, which may indicate a read error. The genes are TRBV5-1 and TRBJ2-7; the D gene could be TRBD1 or TRBD2 (5 bases each). The CDR3 is 15 residues long. Germline CDR1 and CDR2: SGHRS and YFSETQ. CDR3 sequence (DNA): TGCGCCAGCAACTTGGAGGCAGGGCTGTTGGTCGAGCAGTACTTC. This encodes CASNLEAGLLVEQYF. The full variable domain, rest sourced from reference TRBV5-1 and TRBJ2-7, is KAGVTQTPRYLIKTRGQQVTLSCSPISGHRSVSWYQQTPGQGLQFLFEYFSETQRNKGNFPGRFSGRQFSNSRSEMNVSTLELGDSALYLCASNLEAGLLVEQYFGPGTRLTVT.

The rearrangement links TRBV15 to TRBJ2-5, with D perhaps TRBD1 (5 bases). CDR3 length: 15 amino acids. The ends were cut back, 0 bases at V and 5 bases at J, with 13 bases in the middle. CDR1 LNHNV and CDR2 YYDKDF come from the germline V gene (reference sequence). CDR3 DNA sequence: TGTGCCACCAGCAGAGATTCCGGGCCAGGGGAGACCCAGTACTTC. Protein sequence: CATSRDSGPGETQYF.

In nucleotides, the CDR3 is TGTGCCAGCAGCTTAGATCGGGGAGCAGATACGCAGTATTTT. This sequence encodes CASSLDRGADTQYF. This chain joins TRBV11-3 and TRBJ2-3; D is perhaps TRBD2 (5 bases). The CDR3 is 14 residues long. Between the trimmed V and J ends, which lost 0 bases and 4 bases, there was a span of 8 bases. Germline V CDR1 and CDR2: SGHNT, YENEEA.

The chain joins TRBV9 to TRBJ2-1, with 10 bases aligning to TRBD2. Per germline, CDR1 SGDLS and CDR2 YYNGEE. V lost 4 bases, J lost 5 bases, and 6 bases stayed unmatched. The CDR3 runs to 15 residues. CDR3 sequence: CASSFSGRADNEQFF. CDR3 sequence (DNA): TGTGCCAGCAGCTTCAGCGGGAGGGCTGACAATGAGCAGTTCTTC.